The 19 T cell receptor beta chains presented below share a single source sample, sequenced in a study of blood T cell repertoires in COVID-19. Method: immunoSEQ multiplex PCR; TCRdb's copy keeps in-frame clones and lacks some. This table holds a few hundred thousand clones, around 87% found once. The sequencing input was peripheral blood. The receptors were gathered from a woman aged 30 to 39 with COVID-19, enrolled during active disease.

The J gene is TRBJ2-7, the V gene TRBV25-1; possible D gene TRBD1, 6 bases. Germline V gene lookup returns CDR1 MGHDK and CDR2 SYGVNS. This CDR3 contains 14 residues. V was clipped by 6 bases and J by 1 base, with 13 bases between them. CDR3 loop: CASSGIGTSYEQYF. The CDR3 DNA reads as TGTGCCAGCAGCGGTATCGGGACATCCTACGAGCAGTACTTC.

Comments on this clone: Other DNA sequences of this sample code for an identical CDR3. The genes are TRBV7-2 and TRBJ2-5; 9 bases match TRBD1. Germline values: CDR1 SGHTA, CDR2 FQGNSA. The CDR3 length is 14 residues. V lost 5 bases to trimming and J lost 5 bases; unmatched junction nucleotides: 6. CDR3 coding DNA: TGTGCCAGCAGCCTCGGGACAGGGAGTGAGACCCAGTACTTC. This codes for CASSLGTGSETQYF.

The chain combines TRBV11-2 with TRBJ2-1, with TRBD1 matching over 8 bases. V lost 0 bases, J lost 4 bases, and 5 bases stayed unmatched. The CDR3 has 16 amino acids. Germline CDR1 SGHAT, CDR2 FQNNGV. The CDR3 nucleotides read TGTGCCAGCAGCTTAGATCGAGGACAGGGTTACAATGAGCAGTTCTTC. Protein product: CASSLDRGQGYNEQFF. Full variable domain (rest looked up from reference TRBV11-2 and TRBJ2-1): EAGVAQSPRYKIIEKRQSVAFWCNPISGHATLYWYQQILGQGPKLLIQFQNNGVVDDSQLPKDRFSAERLKGVDSTLKIQPAKLEDSAVYLCASSLDRGQGYNEQFFGPGTRLTVL.

This CDR3 reads CASSQDGGLVETQYF. The DNA of the CDR3 is TGTGCCAGCAGCCAAGATGGGGGGTTAGTAGAGACCCAGTACTTC. The rearrangement links TRBV4-2 to TRBJ2-5, with a possible D match to TRBD2 (6 bases). This CDR3 comprises 15 residues. Germline CDR1 LGHNA, CDR2 YNFKEQ. The V gene lost 0 bases and the J gene lost 4 bases, with 12 bases spanning the gap.

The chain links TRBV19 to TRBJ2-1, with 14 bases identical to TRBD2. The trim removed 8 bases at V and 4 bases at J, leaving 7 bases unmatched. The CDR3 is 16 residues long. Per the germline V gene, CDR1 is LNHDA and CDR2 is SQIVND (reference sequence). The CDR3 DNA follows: TGTGCCAGTCGACTAGCGGGAGGGGTGGAGTACAATGAGCAGTTCTTC. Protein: CASRLAGGVEYNEQFF.

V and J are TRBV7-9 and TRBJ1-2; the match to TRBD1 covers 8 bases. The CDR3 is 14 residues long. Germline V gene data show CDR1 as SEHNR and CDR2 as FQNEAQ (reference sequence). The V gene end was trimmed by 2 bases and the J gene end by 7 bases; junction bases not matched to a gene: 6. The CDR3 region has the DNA TGTGCCAGCAGCTTACGAGACAGGGGCAGTGGCTACACCTTC. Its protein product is CASSLRDRGSGYTF. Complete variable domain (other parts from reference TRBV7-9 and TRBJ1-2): DTGVSQNPRHKITKRGQNVTFRCDPISEHNRLYWYRQTLGQGPEFLTYFQNEAQLEKSRLLSDRFSAERPKGSFSTLEIQRTEQGDSAMYLCASSLRDRGSGYTFGSGTRLTVV.

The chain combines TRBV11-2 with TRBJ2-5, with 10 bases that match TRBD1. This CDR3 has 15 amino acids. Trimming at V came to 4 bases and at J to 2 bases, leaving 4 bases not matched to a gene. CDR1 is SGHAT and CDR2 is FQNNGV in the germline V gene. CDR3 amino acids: CASSSGQGTQETQYF. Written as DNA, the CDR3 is TGTGCCAGCAGCTCGGGACAGGGGACTCAAGAGACCCAGTACTTC.

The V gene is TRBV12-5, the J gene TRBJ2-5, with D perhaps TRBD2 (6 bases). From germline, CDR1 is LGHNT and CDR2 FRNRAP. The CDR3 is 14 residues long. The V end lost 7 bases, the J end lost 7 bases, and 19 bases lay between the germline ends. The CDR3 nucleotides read TGTGCTAGTGCCATCCTAGGCGGGATGGGGACCCAGTACTTC. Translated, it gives CASAILGGMGTQYF.

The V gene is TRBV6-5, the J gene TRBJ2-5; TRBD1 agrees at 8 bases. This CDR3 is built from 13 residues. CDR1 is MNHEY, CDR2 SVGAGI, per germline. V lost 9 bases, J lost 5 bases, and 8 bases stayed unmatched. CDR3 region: CASFRGLGETQYF. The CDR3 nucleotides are TGTGCCAGTTTCAGGGGGCTGGGGGAGACCCAGTACTTC.

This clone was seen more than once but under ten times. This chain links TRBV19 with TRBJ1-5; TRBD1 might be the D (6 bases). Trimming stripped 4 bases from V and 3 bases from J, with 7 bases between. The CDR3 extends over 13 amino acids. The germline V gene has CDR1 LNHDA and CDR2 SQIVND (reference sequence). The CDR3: CASSRGPNQPQHF. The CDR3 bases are TGTGCCAGTAGTAGGGGGCCCAATCAGCCCCAGCATTTT.

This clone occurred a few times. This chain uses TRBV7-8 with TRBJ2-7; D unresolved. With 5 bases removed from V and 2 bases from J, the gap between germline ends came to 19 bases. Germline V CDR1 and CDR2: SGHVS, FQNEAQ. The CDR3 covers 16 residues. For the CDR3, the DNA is TGTGCCAGCAGCCCCAACCGAGGCGGTATCGCCTACGAGCAGTACTTC. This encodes CASSPNRGGIAYEQYF.

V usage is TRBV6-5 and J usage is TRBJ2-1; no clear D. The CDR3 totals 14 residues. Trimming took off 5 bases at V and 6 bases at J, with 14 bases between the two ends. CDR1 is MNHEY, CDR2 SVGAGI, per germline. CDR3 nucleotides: TGTGCCAGCAGTCGTATTCCCCTTCCCAATGAGCAGTTCTTC. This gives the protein CASSRIPLPNEQFF.

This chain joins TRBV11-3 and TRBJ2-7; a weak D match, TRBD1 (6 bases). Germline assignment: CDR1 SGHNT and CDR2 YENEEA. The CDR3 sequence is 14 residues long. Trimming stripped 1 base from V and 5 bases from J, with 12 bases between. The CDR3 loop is CASSLGGGGHEQYF. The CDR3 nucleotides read TGTGCCAGCAGCTTAGGAGGGGGTGGTCACGAGCAGTACTTC.

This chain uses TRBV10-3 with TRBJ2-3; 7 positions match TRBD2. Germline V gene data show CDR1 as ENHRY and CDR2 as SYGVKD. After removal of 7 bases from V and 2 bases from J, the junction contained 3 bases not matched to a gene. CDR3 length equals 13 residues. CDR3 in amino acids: CAINSGNTDTQYF. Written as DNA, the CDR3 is TGTGCCATCAACAGCGGGAACACAGATACGCAGTATTTT.

The chain's CDR3 is CASSSTGGRTEAFF. The CDR3 DNA reads TGCGCCAGCAGCTCGACAGGGGGCCGGACTGAAGCTTTCTTT. The chain employs TRBV5-1 and TRBJ1-1; 10 bases agree with TRBD1. Trimming cost V 3 bases and J 5 bases; bases outside gene matches: 4. CDR3 length: 14 amino acids. Germline assignment: CDR1 SGHRS and CDR2 YFSETQ.

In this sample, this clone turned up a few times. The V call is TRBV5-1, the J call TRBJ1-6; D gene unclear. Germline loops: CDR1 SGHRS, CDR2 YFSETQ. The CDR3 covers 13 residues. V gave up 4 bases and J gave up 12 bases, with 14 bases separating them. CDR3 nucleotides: TGCGCCAGCAGCCTTAAAGACCGGGAACCCCTCCACTTT. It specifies CASSLKDREPLHF. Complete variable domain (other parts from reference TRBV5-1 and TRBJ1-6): KAGVTQTPRYLIKTRGQQVTLSCSPISGHRSVSWYQQTPGQGLQFLFEYFSETQRNKGNFPGRFSGRQFSNSRSEMNVSTLELGDSALYLCASSLKDREPLHFGNGTRLTVT.

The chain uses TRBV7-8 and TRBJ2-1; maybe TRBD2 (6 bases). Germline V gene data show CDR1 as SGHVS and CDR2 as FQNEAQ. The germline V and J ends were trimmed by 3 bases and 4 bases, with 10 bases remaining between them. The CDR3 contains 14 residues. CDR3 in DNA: TGTGCCAGCAGCTTTAGCGGACTATACAATGAGCAGTTCTTC. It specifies CASSFSGLYNEQFF.

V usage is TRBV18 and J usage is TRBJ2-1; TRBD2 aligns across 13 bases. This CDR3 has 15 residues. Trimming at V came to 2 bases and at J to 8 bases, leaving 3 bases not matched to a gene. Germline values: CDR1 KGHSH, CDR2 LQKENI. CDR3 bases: TGTGCCAGCTCACCAGGGACTAGCGGGAATCATGAGCAGTTCTTC. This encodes CASSPGTSGNHEQFF.

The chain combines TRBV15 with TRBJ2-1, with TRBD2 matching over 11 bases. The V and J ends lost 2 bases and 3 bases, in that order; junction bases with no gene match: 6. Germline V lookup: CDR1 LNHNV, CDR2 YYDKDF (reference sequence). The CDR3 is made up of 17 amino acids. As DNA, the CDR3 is TGTGCCACCAGCAGATCCGGGACTAGCGGACTCTACAATGAGCAGTTCTTC. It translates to CATSRSGTSGLYNEQFF. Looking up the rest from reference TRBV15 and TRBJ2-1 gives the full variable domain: DAMVIQNPRYQVTQFGKPVTLSCSQTLNHNVMYWYQQKSSQAPKLLFHYYDKDFNNEADTPDNFQSRRPNTSFCFLDIRSPGLGDTAMYLCATSRSGTSGLYNEQFFGPGTRLTVL.